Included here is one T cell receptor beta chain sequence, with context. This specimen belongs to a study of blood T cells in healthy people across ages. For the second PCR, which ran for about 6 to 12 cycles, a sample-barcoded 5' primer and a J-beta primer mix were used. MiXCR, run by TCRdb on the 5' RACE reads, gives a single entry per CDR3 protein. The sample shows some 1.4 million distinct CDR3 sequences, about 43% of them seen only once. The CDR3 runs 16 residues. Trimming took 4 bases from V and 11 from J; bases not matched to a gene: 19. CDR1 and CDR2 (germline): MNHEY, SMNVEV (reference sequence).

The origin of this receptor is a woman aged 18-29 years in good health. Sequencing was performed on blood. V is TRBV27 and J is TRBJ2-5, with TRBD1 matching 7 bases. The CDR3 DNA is TGTGCCAGCAGTTACTTACAGGGGCAGAATCCCTACGATCAGTACTTC. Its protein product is CASSYLQGQNPYDQYF.